The clone carrying this T cell receptor beta chain was detected many times. Its antigen is not known. Trimming took 6 bases from V and 4 from J, leaving 19 bases between them. The CDR3 is made up of 17 amino acids. This record comes from a study of T-cell reconstitution after alpha-beta-depleted transplantation in children. Unique molecular identifiers were incorporated into the prepared TCRbeta library. A single record per CDR3 protein comes from TCRdb applying MiXCR to the PCR reads. Of fewer than 750,000 distinct CDR3 sequences detected, around 23% appear once; the ten largest clones hold approximately 14%. Study observations and caveats: At one year after transplant, newly produced T cells mostly accounted for T-cell counts and diversity. After transplant, high TCRbeta diversity at day 60 in some patients arose from surviving recipient T cells and thymic progenitors.

Source: PBMCs, mostly from graft donor cells, taken 360 days after TCRalphabeta/CD19-depleted stem cell transplant. The V gene is TRBV12-3 or TRBV12-4, the J gene TRBJ1-6; possibly TRBD1 for D (5 bases). The source is a boy under two years old who had a stem cell transplant for acute myeloid leukemia, so the T cells may come from the graft donor. CDR3 nucleotide sequence: TGTGCCAGCAGCACGACCTACTCTAGGGGTTATAATTCACCCCTCCACTTT. Amino acid sequence: CASSTTYSRGYNSPLHF.